This T cell receptor (beta chain) was identified in a study of CD4 T cells in relation to SARS-CoV-2 and coronaviruses. The overall study: The restricting HLA molecule for shared crossreactive spike epitopes was mapped.

Study conclusions and caveats: SARS-CoV-2-driven expansion was significantly weaker in crossreactive than monoreactive clones. In 55% to 75% of donors, memory CD4+ clonotypes crossrecognized SARS-CoV-2 and at least one common cold coronavirus spike.

Regarding this clone: Antigen: not known.

TCRdb's copy holds only in-frame clones and misses some; the assay was immunoSEQ multiplex PCR. The top ten hold about 3% of the sample, which has tens of thousands of clones, 80% to 90% seen once. Sequencing used memory CD4+ T cells from PBMCs. The sequence was collected from an adult with COVID-19.

This CDR3 reads CASTLTRQNTGELFF. The CDR3 bases are TGTGCCAGCACCCTCACGCGGCAGAACACCGGGGAGCTGTTTTTT. V usage is TRBV18 and J usage is TRBJ2-2; unclear D gene. V was clipped by 8 bases and J by 1 base, with 14 bases between them. Germline V gene sequence: CDR1 KGHSH, CDR2 LQKENI. The CDR3 consists of 15 residues.